This passage covers 23 T cell receptor beta chains from one sample sequenced in a study of identifying expanded T cells in peripheral blood (dated by TCRdb to between 2017 and 2020). Receptor libraries were prepared by the immunoSEQ multiplex PCR assay. TCRdb took over this immuneACCESS table, retaining in-frame rearrangements with V and J assigned. Such tables are incomplete; in checked studies, under half of the missing clones stem from an unresolved V gene, and the remainder is unexplained. This sample lists around 78,000 clones; approximately 84% were detected once. About 18% of the sample is in the top ten clones. Material for sequencing was blood. The receptors come from a person aged 18 to 70 in good health.

V and J are TRBV18 and TRBJ1-3; 7 bases line up with TRBD1. Losses at the gene ends were 3 bases for V and 0 bases for J; bases not matched to a gene: 2. The CDR3 extends over 15 amino acids. CDR1 is KGHSH, CDR2 LQKENI, per germline. The CDR3 loop is CASSPDRSSGNTIYF. As DNA, the CDR3 is TGTGCCAGCTCACCGGACAGGAGCTCTGGAAACACCATATATTTT.

The chain is built from TRBV5-6 and TRBJ2-3; D is unclear. The CDR3 spans 16 residues. The germline CDR1 and CDR2 sequences are SGHDT and YYEEEE. With 4 bases removed from V and 2 bases from J, the gap between germline ends came to 17 bases. CDR3 residues: CASSPRVPTNTDTQYF. The CDR3 bases are TGTGCCAGCAGCCCCCGGGTGCCCACTAACACAGATACGCAGTATTTT.

V is TRBV7-9 and J is TRBJ2-5, with D possibly matching TRBD2 (5 bases). The germline V gene has CDR1 SEHNR and CDR2 FQNEAQ (reference sequence). The CDR3 loop spans 14 amino acids. V was cut by 1 base and J by 5 bases, with 11 bases left in between. CDR3 in amino acids: CASSLGGAGETQYF. CDR3 DNA: TGTGCCAGCAGCTTAGGGGGAGCCGGGGAGACCCAGTACTTC.

V usage is TRBV7-2 and J usage is TRBJ2-1; 9 nucleotides agree with TRBD2. The V segment lost 7 bases and the J segment 5 bases; nucleotides outside the gene matches: 12. CDR3 size: 16 residues. Germline CDR1 SGHTA, CDR2 FQGNSA. The CDR3 DNA reads as TGTGCCAGCATAGGGTTGAGGACTAGCGTTGACAATGAGCAGTTCTTC. It is translated as CASIGLRTSVDNEQFF.

The rearrangement joins TRBV29-1 to TRBJ2-7; 8 bases are a match to TRBD2. The V gene end was trimmed by 3 bases and the J gene end by 1 base; junction bases not matched to a gene: 11. Per germline, CDR1 SQVTM and CDR2 ANQGSEA. This CDR3 comprises 16 residues. CDR3 DNA sequence: TGCAGCGTTGAGGCCGGCTTAGCGGGAAATTCCTACGAGCAGTACTTC. It specifies CSVEAGLAGNSYEQYF.

This chain links TRBV5-1 with TRBJ1-1; D is unresolved. Trimming removed 4 bases at V and 1 base at J, with 14 bases between. CDR3 length equals 15 residues. CDR1 SGHRS and CDR2 YFSETQ come from the germline V gene. The CDR3, as DNA: TGCGCCAGCAGCGTGGAAGGGCCCAGGAACACTGAAGCTTTCTTT. As protein: CASSVEGPRNTEAFF.

The J gene is TRBJ2-7, the V gene TRBV4-3, with D perhaps given as TRBD1 or TRBD2 (5 bases each). This CDR3 comprises 16 residues. The V end was cut by 3 bases, the J end by 0 bases, with 15 bases between. Per germline, CDR1 LGHNA and CDR2 YSLEER. The CDR3: CASSQDGTASSYEQYF. The CDR3 region has the DNA TGCGCCAGCAGCCAGGACGGGACCGCCAGCTCCTACGAGCAGTACTTC.

The chain carries TRBV14 and TRBJ1-1; D remains ambiguous. Trimming pared 2 bases from V and 3 bases from J, leaving 13 bases between. This CDR3 has 15 residues. Germline CDR1 reads SGHDN; CDR2 reads FVKESK. The CDR3 sequence: CASSQFLGEYTEAFF. As DNA, the CDR3 is TGTGCCAGCAGCCAATTTTTAGGCGAGTACACTGAAGCTTTCTTT.

This clone is a singleton in its sample. The V gene is TRBV28, the J gene TRBJ2-7; TRBD1 aligns across 8 bases. The length of the CDR3 is 15 residues. The V segment lost 3 bases and the J segment 2 bases; nucleotides outside the gene matches: 6. Germline lookup yields CDR1 MDHEN and CDR2 SYDVKM. In DNA, the CDR3 is TGTGCCAGCAGTTTTGAGGACAGGGTCACCTACGAGCAGTACTTC. It yields the protein CASSFEDRVTYEQYF. Drawing the rest from reference TRBV28 and TRBJ2-7, the complete variable domain is DVKVTQSSRYLVKRTGEKVFLECVQDMDHENMFWYRQDPGLGLRLIYFSYDVKMKEKGDIPEGYSVSREKKERFSLILESASTNQTSMYLCASSFEDRVTYEQYFGPGTRLTVT.

The chain joins TRBV10-1 to TRBJ1-4; no clear D gene. CDR1 and CDR2 from the germline V gene are WNHNN and SYGVQD (reference sequence). Trimming took off 0 bases at V and 0 bases at J, with 5 bases between the two ends. This CDR3 spans 15 amino acids. CDR3 sequence (DNA): TGCGCCAGCAGTGAGTCGAAGGCAACTAATGAAAAACTGTTTTTT. Translation: CASSESKATNEKLFF.

This chain connects TRBV10-3 to TRBJ2-7; 10 nucleotides agree with TRBD1. Germline CDR1 reads ENHRY; CDR2 reads SYGVKD. J gave up 2 bases and V 0 bases, and 4 bases lay outside the gene matches. The CDR3 loop spans 16 amino acids. CDR3 bases: TGTGCCATCAGTGAGTCGACAGGGGGCTTAGCCTACGAGCAGTACTTC. Translation: CAISESTGGLAYEQYF.

This chain's CDR3 is CASSPLNTGELFF. The CDR3 region has the DNA TGTGCCAGCAGCCCCTTAAACACCGGGGAGCTGTTTTTT. The V and J genes are TRBV4-2 and TRBJ2-2; D call uncertain. With 4 bases removed from V and 2 bases from J, the gap between germline ends came to 5 bases. CDR1 is LGHNA, CDR2 YNFKEQ, per germline. The CDR3 has 13 amino acids.

The rearrangement links TRBV28 to TRBJ1-1, with TRBD1 identical over 9 bases. The CDR3 consists of 14 residues. CDR1 is MDHEN, CDR2 SYDVKM, per germline. The V segment lost 6 bases and the J segment 9 bases; nucleotides outside the gene matches: 11. The DNA for the CDR3 is TGTGCCAGCAGAGGGGGACAGGGACTCCAGAAAGCTTTCTTT. It is translated as CASRGGQGLQKAFF. The variable domain in full, completed from reference TRBV28 and TRBJ1-1, reads DVKVTQSSRYLVKRTGEKVFLECVQDMDHENMFWYRQDPGLGLRLIYFSYDVKMKEKGDIPEGYSVSREKKERFSLILESASTNQTSMYLCASRGGQGLQKAFFGQGTRLTVV.

The chain recombines TRBV7-8 with TRBJ2-1; D is unresolved. Germline assignment: CDR1 SGHVS and CDR2 FQNEAQ. With 5 bases removed from V and 2 bases from J, the gap between germline ends came to 13 bases. CDR3 length equals 15 residues. CDR3 sequence (DNA): TGTGCCAGCAGCCTCTCACGTGCGACCTACAATGAGCAGTTCTTC. This codes for CASSLSRATYNEQFF.

Here the CDR3 DNA reads TGCAGTGCGGCAGGCACGGGTGAAGCTTTCTTT. Protein: CSAAGTGEAFF. The V and J genes are TRBV20-1 and TRBJ1-1; D gene uncertain. Per the germline V gene, CDR1 is DFQATT and CDR2 is SNEGSKA (reference sequence). This CDR3 has 11 residues. Trimming stripped 6 bases from V and 7 bases from J, with 12 bases between.

The gene calls are TRBV4-1 and TRBJ2-1; weak D call: TRBD2 (6 bases). The CDR3 has 14 residues. The V end lost 1 base, the J end lost 10 bases, and 14 bases lay between the germline ends. CDR1 is MGHRA and CDR2 is YSYEKL in the germline V gene. The chain's CDR3 is CASSQGDWVNEQFF. For the CDR3, the DNA is TGCGCCAGCAGCCAAGGGGACTGGGTGAACGAGCAGTTCTTC.

J is TRBJ1-2 and V is TRBV2; D is ambiguous. Germline-derived CDR1 and CDR2 are SNHLY and FYNNEI. This CDR3 has 15 amino acids. The V end was cut by 6 bases, the J end by 0 bases, with 14 bases between. This CDR3 is CASRAREFTNYGYTF. The DNA for the CDR3 is TGTGCCAGCAGGGCCCGGGAATTTACTAACTATGGCTACACCTTC.

This chain links TRBV7-2 with TRBJ1-2; D ambiguous. Germline CDR1 and CDR2: SGHTA and FQGNSA. Trimming took off 5 bases at V and 5 bases at J, with 12 bases between the two ends. CDR3 length: 13 residues. CDR3 region: CASSEQHLYGYTF. In nucleotides, the CDR3 is TGTGCCAGCAGCGAACAGCACTTATATGGCTACACCTTC.

CDR3 in amino acids: CASSHGLAGGLQYF. The CDR3 DNA is TGTGCCAGCAGCCACGGACTAGCGGGAGGGTTGCAGTACTTC. The chain joins TRBV11-2 to TRBJ2-7; 15 nucleotides align to TRBD2. V lost 5 bases to trimming and J lost 9 bases; unmatched junction nucleotides: 5. This CDR3 has 14 amino acids. Per germline, CDR1 SGHAT and CDR2 FQNNGV.

J is TRBJ2-2 and V is TRBV6-6, with D possibly matching TRBD1 (5 bases). The length of the CDR3 is 14 residues. V lost 8 bases to trimming and J lost 0 bases, with 10 bases between them. Germline V gene data show CDR1 as MNHNY and CDR2 as SVGAGI (reference sequence). The CDR3 nucleotides are TGTGCCAGCTTGGGGCGGACGAACACCGGGGAGCTGTTTTTT. Its protein is CASLGRTNTGELFF.

This chain links TRBV19 with TRBJ2-1, with D unclear. CDR1 and CDR2 from the germline V gene are LNHDA and SQIVND (reference sequence). The CDR3 covers 13 residues. V was clipped by 5 bases and J by 9 bases, with 14 bases between them. The CDR3 sequence is CASSPPPYLEQFF. For the CDR3, the DNA is TGTGCCAGTAGTCCCCCCCCGTACCTTGAGCAGTTCTTC.

Concerning this clone: The junction does not match germline at one end; this may be a read error. The chain links TRBV7-7 to TRBJ2-5; no definite D call. CDR3 size: 13 residues. Looked up from germline, CDR1 is SSHAT and CDR2 is FNYEAQ (reference sequence). The CDR3 region has the DNA TGTGCTAGCAGCTTAGCCGTGAGGGAGACCCAGTACTTC. Encoded protein: CASSLAVRETQYF. Based on the CDR3 plus reference TRBV7-7 and TRBJ2-5, the full variable domain is GAGVSQSPRYKVTKRGQDVTLRCDPISSHATLYWYQQALGQGPEFLTYFNYEAQPDKSGLPSDRFSAERPEGSISTLTIQRTEQRDSAMYRCASSLAVRETQYFGPGTRLLVL.

The chain carries TRBV7-9 and TRBJ2-1; D remains ambiguous. In germline, CDR1 is SEHNR, CDR2 FQNEAQ (reference sequence). V lost 5 bases, J lost 2 bases, and 1 base lay in between. There are 11 residues in the CDR3. The chain's CDR3 is CASSPYNEQFF. For the CDR3, the DNA is TGTGCCAGCAGCCCCTACAATGAGCAGTTCTTC.